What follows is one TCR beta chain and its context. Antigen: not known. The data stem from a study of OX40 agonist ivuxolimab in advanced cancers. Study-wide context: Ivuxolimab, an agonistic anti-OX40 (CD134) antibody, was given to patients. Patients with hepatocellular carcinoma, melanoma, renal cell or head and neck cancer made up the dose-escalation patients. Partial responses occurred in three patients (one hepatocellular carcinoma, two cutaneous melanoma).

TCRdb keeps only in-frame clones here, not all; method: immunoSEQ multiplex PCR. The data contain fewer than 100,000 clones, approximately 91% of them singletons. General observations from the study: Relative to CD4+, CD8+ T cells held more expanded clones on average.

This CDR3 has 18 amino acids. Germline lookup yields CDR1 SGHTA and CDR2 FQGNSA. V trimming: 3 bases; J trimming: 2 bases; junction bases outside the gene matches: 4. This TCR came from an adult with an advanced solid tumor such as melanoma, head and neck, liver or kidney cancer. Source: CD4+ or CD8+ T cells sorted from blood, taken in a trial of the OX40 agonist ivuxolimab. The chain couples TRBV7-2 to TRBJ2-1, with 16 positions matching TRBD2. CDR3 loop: CASSLIGTSGRAYNEQFF. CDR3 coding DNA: TGTGCCAGCAGCTTGATAGGGACTAGCGGGAGGGCCTACAATGAGCAGTTCTTC.